This TCR beta chain comes out of a study of shared clonotypes between healthy human individuals. Whole-study findings and limits: There were few donors, and this limited the genetic and exposure-history diversity represented.

Germline V gene data show CDR1 as SGHDT and CDR2 as YYEEEE. This CDR3 has 16 residues. For this clone: Its target is unknown. Mismatch with germline at one junction end may stem from a read error.

The method was immunoSEQ multiplex PCR; TCRdb's version includes in-frame clones alone and lacks a portion of them. The sample lists about a million clones, approximately 80% occurring once. This chain connects TRBV5-6 to TRBJ2-3; the match to TRBD2 covers 7 bases. This TCR was recovered from a man between 18 and 35 years old in good health. Input material: memory CD4+ T cells sorted from blood. Subset specified: CD45RA-negative fraction. CDR3 residues: CVSSLFGLAGTDTQYF. The CDR3 DNA follows: TGTGTCAGCAGCTTGTTCGGGCTAGCGGGCACAGATACGCAGTATTTT.